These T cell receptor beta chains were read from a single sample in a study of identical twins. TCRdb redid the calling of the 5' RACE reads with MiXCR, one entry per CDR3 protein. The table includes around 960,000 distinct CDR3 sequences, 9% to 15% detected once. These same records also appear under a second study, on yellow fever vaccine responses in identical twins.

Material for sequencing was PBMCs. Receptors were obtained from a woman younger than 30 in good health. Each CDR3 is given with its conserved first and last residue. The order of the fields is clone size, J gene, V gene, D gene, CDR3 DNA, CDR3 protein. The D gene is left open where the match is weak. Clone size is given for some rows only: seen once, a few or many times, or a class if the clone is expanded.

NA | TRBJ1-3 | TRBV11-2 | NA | TGTGCCAGCAGCTCTCGATGGGGGGCTGGAAACACCATATATTTT | CASSSRWGAGNTIYF
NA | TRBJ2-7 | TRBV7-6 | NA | TGTGCCAGCAGCCCACAGGGCTTCTCCTACGAGCAGTACTTC | CASSPQGFSYEQYF
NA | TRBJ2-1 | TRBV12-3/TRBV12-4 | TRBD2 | TGTGCCAGCACCGTACTAGCGGGAGGATCCTACAATGAGCAGTTCTTC | CASTVLAGGSYNEQFF
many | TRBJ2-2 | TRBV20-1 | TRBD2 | TGCAGTGCTAGCCTGCTAGCGGGGGGAACCGGGGAGCTGTTTTTT | CSASLLAGGTGELFF
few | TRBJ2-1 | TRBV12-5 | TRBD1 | TGTGCTAGTGGTCCTAAGGGGGCTGCCTACAATGAGCAGTTCTTC | CASGPKGAAYNEQFF
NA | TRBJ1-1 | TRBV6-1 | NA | TGTGCCAGCAGTCCAGACAGAACTAAAGCTTTCTTT | CASSPDRTKAFF
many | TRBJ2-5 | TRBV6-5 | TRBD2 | TGTGCCAGCAGTTACCCGGAGCGGGGGAACCCCGCTAACCAAGAGACCCAGTACTTC | CASSYPERGNPANQETQYF
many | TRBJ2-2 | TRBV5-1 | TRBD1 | TGCGCCAGCAGCAACGACAGGGGCTTCGCCGGGGAGCTGTTTTTT | CASSNDRGFAGELFF
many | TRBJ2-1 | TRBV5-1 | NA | TGCGCCAGCAGCTTGGGGTCAGGGGAAGTCGATGAGCAGTTCTTC | CASSLGSGEVDEQFF
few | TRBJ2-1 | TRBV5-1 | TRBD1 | TGCGCCAGCAGTCTAACAGGGGCTGGCTCCTACAATGAGCAGTTCTTC | CASSLTGAGSYNEQFF
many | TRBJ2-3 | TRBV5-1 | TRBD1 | TGCGCCAGCAGCTTGGGAACAGGGGGAAGCACAGATACGCAGTATTTT | CASSLGTGGSTDTQYF